This T cell receptor beta chain is from a study of T cell changes during pregnancy in multiple sclerosis. This CDR3 is 11 amino acids long. Germline V gene data show CDR1 as GTSNPN and CDR2 as SVGIG (reference sequence). Deletions cut 3 bases from V and 7 bases from J, with 9 bases between. Libraries were prepared by immunoSEQ multiplex PCR; TCRdb keeps only in-frame clonotypes and omits some of them. Counted here are 30,000 to 35,000 clones, roughly 91% occurring once; the ten biggest clones make up around 8.3%. The TCR sequence derives from a female donor with multiple sclerosis, enrolled in a pregnancy study. J is TRBJ1-1 and V is TRBV30; D not resolved. The sequencing here drew on CD8+ T cells from peripheral blood mononuclear cells, taken before pregnancy. The CDR3 nucleotides read TGTGCCTGGAGCTGGGAGGGTGAAGCTTTCTTT. Residues: CAWSWEGEAFF.